Presented here are 21 T cell receptor beta chains from one specimen sequenced in a study of CD8+ T cells in alopecia areata. Treatment of the sample: oral pan-JAK inhibitor, 5-10 mg twice daily. cDNA serving as the sequencing template came from extracted, reverse transcribed RNA. Assay: immunoSEQ multiplex PCR; the TCRdb copy retains only in-frame clones and omits some. The sample consists of 200,000 to 250,000 clones, less than 50% of them appearing once. This specimen was CD4+ T cells sorted from blood, taken around week 37, from a patient treated with tofacitinib. The origin of the receptors is a human donor with alopecia areata.

This clone was counted only a few times. The gene calls are TRBV27 and TRBJ1-4; D is unresolved. Per germline, CDR1 MNHEY and CDR2 SMNVEV (reference sequence). V lost 7 bases, J lost 5 bases, and 11 bases lay in between. The CDR3 totals 13 residues. The CDR3 reads CASKAISNEKLFF. The CDR3 DNA is TGTGCCAGCAAGGCGATATCAAATGAAAAACTGTTTTTT.

The chain is built from TRBV30 and TRBJ2-1; 9 bases align to TRBD2. Germline V gene data show CDR1 as GTSNPN and CDR2 as SVGIG (reference sequence). The CDR3 has 12 residues. V shed 6 bases and J 10 bases; nucleotides not matched to a gene: 7. The CDR3 protein is CACGTSFMEQFF. CDR3 coding DNA: TGTGCCTGTGGGACTAGCTTTATGGAGCAGTTCTTC. The full variable domain, in which reference TRBV30 and TRBJ2-1 provide the parts outside the CDR3, is SQTIHQWPATLVQPVGSPLSLECTVEGTSNPNLYWYRQAAGRGLQLLFYSVGIGQISSEVPQNLSASRPQDRQFILSSKKLLLSDSGFYLCACGTSFMEQFFGPGTRLTVL.

This rearrangement joins TRBV18 to TRBJ1-1, with 8 nucleotides matching TRBD1. The CDR3 totals 12 residues. Trimming took 3 bases from V and 8 from J; bases not matched to a gene: 2. Germline V gives CDR1 KGHSH, CDR2 LQKENI. The CDR3 reads CASSPTGEEAFF. CDR3 in DNA: TGTGCCAGCTCACCGACAGGGGAAGAAGCTTTCTTT.

The sample holds one count of this clone. CDR3: CASSLGDRSSEQYF. In DNA, the CDR3 is TGCGCCAGCAGCTTGGGGGACAGGAGCTCCGAGCAGTACTTC. The rearrangement links TRBV5-1 to TRBJ2-7; 8 bases match TRBD1. CDR3 size: 14 residues. Germline assignment: CDR1 SGHRS and CDR2 YFSETQ. J lost 6 bases, V lost 0 bases, and 5 bases had no gene match.

This clone was seen more than once but under ten times. The rearrangement joins TRBV2 to TRBJ2-5; TRBD2 is a possible D gene (5 bases). The CDR3 is made up of 13 amino acids. V was clipped by 10 bases and J by 6 bases, with 18 bases between them. Germline V gives CDR1 SNHLY, CDR2 FYNNEI. CDR3 bases: TGTGCCAACCAAGGCGGGCCCCTAAAGACCCAGTACTTC. It yields the protein CANQGGPLKTQYF.

The V and J genes are TRBV7-2 and TRBJ2-5; D is undetermined. The length of the CDR3 is 15 residues. Trimming removed 0 bases from V and 4 bases from J, with 12 bases in between. Germline V gene sequence: CDR1 SGHTA, CDR2 FQGNSA. CDR3 nucleotides: TGTGCCAGCAGCTTAGCGTATGGCGCACTAGAGACCCAGTACTTC. Residues: CASSLAYGALETQYF.

In this sample, this clone is medium-sized. The CDR3 coding sequence is TGTGCCAGCAGTGGGGGGACTAGCGGTGAAACCTCCTACAATGAGCAGTTCTTC. Amino acid sequence: CASSGGTSGETSYNEQFF. The V call is TRBV2, the J call TRBJ2-1; TRBD2 agrees at 11 bases. The V gene's germline CDR1 is SNHLY and CDR2 FYNNEI. This CDR3 region has 18 residues. V lost 4 bases, J lost 0 bases, and 8 bases stayed unmatched.

This clone was observed a handful of times. The chain combines TRBV29-1 with TRBJ1-2; 7 nucleotides align to TRBD1. J lost 8 bases, V lost 6 bases, and 6 bases had no gene match. The CDR3 runs 11 residues. Germline values: CDR1 SQVTM, CDR2 ANQGSEA. Written as DNA, the CDR3 is TGCAGCGTACAGGGGTCTTGGGGCTACACCTTC. Translation gives CSVQGSWGYTF.

V gene TRBV9 combines with J gene TRBJ2-5; no reliable D call. The V gene's germline CDR1 is SGDLS and CDR2 YYNGEE. The CDR3 runs to 11 residues. The V end lost 3 bases, the J end lost 4 bases, and 4 bases lay between the germline ends. The CDR3 DNA is TGTGCCAGCAGCGAGGGAGAGACCCAGTACTTC. Its protein is CASSEGETQYF.

V and J are TRBV20-1 and TRBJ2-3; D is uncertain. Trimming removed 7 bases at V and 2 bases at J, with 7 bases between. Germline V gene sequence: CDR1 DFQATT, CDR2 SNEGSKA (reference sequence). The CDR3 spans 11 residues. Written as DNA, the CDR3 is TGCAGTGTCTCGTCCACAGATACGCAGTATTTT. Its protein product is CSVSSTDTQYF.

This clone was seen a handful of times. This chain uses TRBV7-2 with TRBJ2-7; possibly TRBD2 for D (6 bases). The CDR3 contains 14 residues. Trimming stripped 0 bases from V and 2 bases from J, with 8 bases between. CDR1 and CDR2 from the germline V gene are SGHTA and FQGNSA. CDR3 DNA sequence: TGTGCCAGCAGCTTAGCGGGGGGAACCTACGAGCAGTACTTC. Amino acids: CASSLAGGTYEQYF.

The chain combines TRBV6-5 with TRBJ1-1; unclear D gene. CDR3 length: 11 amino acids. Trimming removed 7 bases from V and 5 bases from J, with 8 bases in between. In germline, CDR1 is MNHEY, CDR2 SVGAGI. CDR3 coding DNA: TGTGCCAGCATGGGGTTTACTGAAGCTTTCTTT. It is translated as CASMGFTEAFF.

The table lists this clone with many counts. CDR3 protein: CASSQHGARGVGANVLTF. The CDR3 bases are TGTGCCAGCAGCCAGCATGGTGCCCGGGGAGTAGGGGCCAACGTCCTGACTTTC. The rearrangement links TRBV11-2 to TRBJ2-6, with TRBD2 as a possible D gene (5 bases). CDR3 size: 18 residues. Trimming stripped 5 bases from V and 4 bases from J, with 21 bases between. Germline CDR1 SGHAT, CDR2 FQNNGV.

This clone was counted only a few times. The chain carries TRBV2 and TRBJ2-1; the D gene is possibly TRBD2 (5 bases). This CDR3 spans 13 amino acids. Germline CDR1 reads SNHLY; CDR2 reads FYNNEI. Trimming removed 7 bases from V and 7 bases from J, with 14 bases in between. The CDR3 nucleotides read TGTGCCAGCATGGTAGCGAACACAAATGAGCAGTTCTTC. Its protein is CASMVANTNEQFF.

V usage is TRBV6-5 and J usage is TRBJ2-2; 7 bases match TRBD2. The CDR3 totals 13 residues. With V trimmed by 6 bases and J by 5 bases, 3 bases remained unmatched. Germline V lookup: CDR1 MNHEY, CDR2 SVGAGI. CDR3 sequence (DNA): TGTGCCAGCAGGGACGGGGGGACCGGGGAGCTGTTTTTT. This translates into CASRDGGTGELFF.

This sequence joins TRBV9 and TRBJ2-7, with 9 bases identical to TRBD1. CDR3 size: 18 residues. Germline V lookup: CDR1 SGDLS, CDR2 YYNGEE. The J segment lost 5 bases and the V segment lost 0 bases, leaving 15 bases of the junction unmatched. The CDR3 region has the DNA TGTGCCAGCAGCGTAGATTGGAAAGCCGGGACAGGGAACCACGAGCAGTACTTC. Translated, it gives CASSVDWKAGTGNHEQYF.

This clone was picked up one time. V gene TRBV2 combines with J gene TRBJ2-2, with D unclear. The V end lost 6 bases, the J end lost 4 bases, and 12 bases lay between the germline ends. CDR3 length: 14 amino acids. The germline gives CDR1 SNHLY, CDR2 FYNNEI. The CDR3 coding sequence is TGTGCCAGCAGACTCCCGTCGGGCACCGGGGAGCTGTTTTTT. This gives the protein CASRLPSGTGELFF.

The chain joins TRBV6-6 to TRBJ2-7; 8 nucleotides align to TRBD1. The CDR3 is 11 amino acids. CDR1 MNHNY and CDR2 SVGAGI come from the germline V gene (reference sequence). V was clipped by 10 bases and J by 3 bases; unmatched bases: 2. The CDR3: CATQGGYEQYF. DNA of the CDR3: TGTGCCACACAGGGGGGCTACGAGCAGTACTTC.

The CDR3 nucleotides are TGCAGCGTTGAAGGGACAGGGGGCCGGCGGCTCACTGAAGCTTTCTTT. The encoded protein is CSVEGTGGRRLTEAFF. The chain recombines TRBV29-1 with TRBJ1-1; 11 nucleotides line up with TRBD1. The CDR3 is made up of 16 amino acids. CDR1 is SQVTM, CDR2 ANQGSEA, per germline. Trimming removed 1 base from V and 4 bases from J; junction bases left unmatched: 8.

The gene calls are TRBV25-1 and TRBJ1-4; D might be TRBD1 (6 bases). The V end lost 6 bases, the J end lost 8 bases, and 13 bases lay between the germline ends. Germline V lookup: CDR1 MGHDK, CDR2 SYGVNS. The CDR3 sequence is 13 residues long. In nucleotides, the CDR3 is TGTGCCAGCAGCCCCCCGAGGGGGGAAAAACTGTTTTTT. This codes for CASSPPRGEKLFF.

J is TRBJ2-5 and V is TRBV28; possibly TRBD1 or TRBD2 for D (5 bases each). Germline V gene lookup returns CDR1 MDHEN and CDR2 SYDVKM. V dropped 1 base and J dropped 5 bases, with 11 bases sitting between them. The CDR3 is made up of 14 amino acids. The CDR3 nucleotides read TGTGCCAGCAGTTTATATGGGGGTGGGGAGACCCAGTACTTC. It translates to CASSLYGGGETQYF. The whole variable domain, filled in from reference TRBV28 and TRBJ2-5, reads DVKVTQSSRYLVKRTGEKVFLECVQDMDHENMFWYRQDPGLGLRLIYFSYDVKMKEKGDIPEGYSVSREKKERFSLILESASTNQTSMYLCASSLYGGGETQYFGPGTRLLVL.